This T cell receptor (beta chain) appears in the sequencing data of a study of cytomegalovirus exposure and HLA in healthy donors. Of note for this clone: The antigen is not known.

The donors, nominally healthy at sampling, likely had unrecorded immune exposures. With 4 bases removed from V and 2 bases from J, the gap between germline ends came to 18 bases. The CDR3 runs to 16 residues. The germline V gene has CDR1 SGDLS and CDR2 YYNGEE. Study findings and constraints: Analysis performed later found approximately 17,000 TCR beta sequences associated with HLA alleles at 0.05 false discovery rate. With high specificity and sensitivity, the classifier reportedly diagnosed cytomegalovirus status.

The PCR contained 60 Vbeta and 13 Jbeta primers. Here immunoSEQ multiplex PCR was the method, and the copy in TCRdb shows in-frame clones only, minus some. The sample lists about 100,000 clones, roughly four fifths seen once, with about 2.3% in the top ten. The sequence was obtained from a young man in good health and CMV-seronegative. The chain links TRBV9 to TRBJ2-5, with a possible D match to TRBD2 (5 bases). Sequenced input: PBMCs. The CDR3 here is CASSPGFSGIQETQYF. In nucleotides, the CDR3 is TGTGCCAGCAGCCCCGGATTTTCGGGGATACAAGAGACCCAGTACTTC. Variable domain in full (rest from reference TRBV9 and TRBJ2-5): DSGVTQTPKHLITATGQRVTLRCSPRSGDLSVYWYQQSLDQGLQFLIQYYNGEERAKGNILERFSAQQFPDLHSELNLSSLELGDSALYFCASSPGFSGIQETQYFGPGTRLLVL.